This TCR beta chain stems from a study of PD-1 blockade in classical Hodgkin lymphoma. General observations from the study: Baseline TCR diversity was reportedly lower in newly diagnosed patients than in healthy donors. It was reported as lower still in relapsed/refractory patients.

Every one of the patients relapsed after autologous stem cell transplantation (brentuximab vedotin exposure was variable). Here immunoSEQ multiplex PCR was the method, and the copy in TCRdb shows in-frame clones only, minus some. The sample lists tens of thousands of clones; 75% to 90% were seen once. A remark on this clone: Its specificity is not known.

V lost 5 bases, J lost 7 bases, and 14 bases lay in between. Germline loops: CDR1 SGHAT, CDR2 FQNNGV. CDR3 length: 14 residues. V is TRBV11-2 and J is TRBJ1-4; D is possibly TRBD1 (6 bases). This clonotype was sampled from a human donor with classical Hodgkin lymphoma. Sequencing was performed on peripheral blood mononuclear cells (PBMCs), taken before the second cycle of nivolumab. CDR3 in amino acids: CASSGGTRAEKLFF. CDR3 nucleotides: TGTGCCAGCAGCGGGGGGACAAGGGCTGAAAAACTGTTTTTT.